A single sample gave rise to the 14 T cell receptor beta chains below, sequenced in a study of cytomegalovirus exposure and HLA in healthy donors. The protocol was immunoSEQ multiplex PCR, while the TCRdb copy is restricted to in-frame clones and leaves out a portion. The repertoire consists of about 150,000 clones, with around 90% occurring once and the leading ten covering about 6.4%. Source material: PBMCs. All receptors derive from a woman in her 30s in good health and CMV-seropositive.

The CDR3 nucleotides are TGTGCCAGCAGGGCGACTAGCGGCGTCCTGACTTTC. Translation: CASRATSGVLTF. V and J are TRBV7-8 and TRBJ2-6; 9 nucleotides align to TRBD2. V trimming: 6 bases; J trimming: 12 bases; junction bases outside the gene matches: 3. The length of the CDR3 is 12 residues. Germline CDR1 is SGHVS and CDR2 is FQNEAQ.

This rearrangement joins TRBV13 to TRBJ2-5; 11 bases are shared with TRBD2. Looked up from germline, CDR1 is PRHDT and CDR2 is FYEKMQ (reference sequence). Losses at the gene ends were 5 bases for V and 3 bases for J; bases not matched to a gene: 8. This CDR3 contains 16 residues. CDR3 DNA: TGTGCCAGCAGCCACCGGGAACTAGCGGGAGAAGAGACCCAGTACTTC. Its protein product is CASSHRELAGEETQYF.

This chain links TRBV4-1 with TRBJ1-1; D might be TRBD1 (5 bases). In germline, CDR1 is MGHRA, CDR2 YSYEKL. V lost 0 bases, J lost 4 bases, and 12 bases lay in between. The CDR3 contains 15 residues. Here the CDR3 DNA reads TGCGCCAGCAGCCAAGACCAGGGCGGTGGCACTGAAGCTTTCTTT. Protein: CASSQDQGGGTEAFF.

The CDR3 region is CASSLSPGTNEKLFF. CDR3 nucleotides: TGTGCCAGCAGTTTATCGCCAGGGACTAATGAAAAACTGTTTTTT. This chain connects TRBV27 to TRBJ1-4; D may be TRBD1 (5 bases). Trimming stripped 0 bases from V and 2 bases from J, with 7 bases between. CDR3 length: 15 amino acids. Germline V gene data show CDR1 as MNHEY and CDR2 as SMNVEV (reference sequence). Full variable domain (outside the CDR3, taken from reference TRBV27 and TRBJ1-4): EAQVTQNPRYLITVTGKKLTVTCSQNMNHEYMSWYRQDPGLGLRQIYYSMNVEVTDKGDVPEGYKVSRKEKRNFPLILESPSPNQTSLYFCASSLSPGTNEKLFFGSGTQLSVL.

The J gene is TRBJ2-7, the V gene TRBV5-4; 9 bases are a match to TRBD2. Germline values: CDR1 SGHNT, CDR2 YYREEE (reference sequence). The CDR3 has 14 amino acids. The V segment lost 3 bases and the J segment 7 bases; nucleotides outside the gene matches: 8. The CDR3 loop is CASSYSGGRGEQYF. In DNA form, the CDR3 reads TGTGCCAGCAGCTATAGCGGGGGACGGGGGGAGCAGTACTTC.

J is TRBJ2-4 and V is TRBV5-1; 9 bases map to TRBD2. J lost 8 bases, V lost 1 base, and 7 bases had no gene match. CDR1 is SGHRS and CDR2 is YFSETQ in the germline V gene. There are 15 residues in the CDR3. The CDR3 DNA reads as TGCGCCAGCAGCTTGTGGCGGGGGGGCCCGGACATTCAGTACTTC. It is translated as CASSLWRGGPDIQYF.

The J gene is TRBJ2-7, the V gene TRBV7-8; the D gene is possibly TRBD2 (5 bases). Looked up from germline, CDR1 is SGHVS and CDR2 is FQNEAQ. There are 15 residues in the CDR3. With 4 bases removed from V and 2 bases from J, the gap between germline ends came to 15 bases. The CDR3 spells CASSSEGRRPYEQYF. CDR3 coding DNA: TGTGCCAGCAGCTCAGAGGGCAGGCGTCCCTACGAGCAGTACTTC.

This chain links TRBV4-1 with TRBJ2-7; D is perhaps TRBD2 (6 bases). Between the trimmed V and J ends, which lost 2 bases and 1 base, there was a span of 15 bases. Germline CDR1 reads MGHRA; CDR2 reads YSYEKL. The CDR3 is made up of 16 amino acids. In DNA form, the CDR3 reads TGCGCCAGCAGCCAACTGGGAGCGGGCGGGTCCTACGAGCAGTACTTC. Its translation is CASSQLGAGGSYEQYF.

This chain's CDR3 is CATRPGGDTGELFF. The CDR3 DNA follows: TGCGCCACCCGGCCCGGGGGGGACACCGGGGAGCTGTTTTTT. The J gene is TRBJ2-2, the V gene TRBV5-1; 8 bases map to TRBD2. The germline gives CDR1 SGHRS, CDR2 YFSETQ. Losses at the gene ends were 9 bases for V and 3 bases for J; bases not matched to a gene: 7. The CDR3 covers 14 residues. Filled out from reference TRBV5-1 and TRBJ2-2, the complete variable domain reads KAGVTQTPRYLIKTRGQQVTLSCSPISGHRSVSWYQQTPGQGLQFLFEYFSETQRNKGNFPGRFSGRQFSNSRSEMNVSTLELGDSALYLCATRPGGDTGELFFGEGSRLTVL.

The rearrangement links TRBV10-3 to TRBJ1-1; 8 positions match TRBD1. The germline CDR1 and CDR2 sequences are ENHRY and SYGVKD. V trimming: 6 bases; J trimming: 8 bases; junction bases outside the gene matches: 5. CDR3 length: 12 residues. CDR3 region: CAIRTGTGEAFF. For the CDR3, the DNA is TGTGCCATCAGAACCGGGACAGGAGAAGCTTTCTTT.

This clone has just a few counts. The chain joins TRBV7-6 to TRBJ2-7; D might be TRBD1 (5 bases). The CDR3 consists of 15 residues. Deletions cut 5 bases from V and 1 base from J, with 15 bases between. Germline loops: CDR1 SGHVS, CDR2 FNYEAQ. The CDR3 region has the DNA TGTGCCAGCAGCCCTCAAAGGGGCTCGTCCTACGAGCAGTACTTC. As protein: CASSPQRGSSYEQYF.

CDR3 residues: CASSARANRGNEQFF. As DNA, the CDR3 is TGTGCCAGCAGCGCCCGGGCTAATCGGGGCAATGAGCAGTTCTTC. This chain uses TRBV9 with TRBJ2-1; a possible D gene is TRBD2 (5 bases). The CDR3 loop spans 15 amino acids. The V end lost 3 bases, the J end lost 6 bases, and 16 bases lay between the germline ends. The V gene's germline CDR1 is SGDLS and CDR2 YYNGEE.

V is TRBV5-6 and J is TRBJ2-5, with 7 bases fitting TRBD2. CDR3 length equals 15 residues. The germline CDR1 and CDR2 sequences are SGHDT and YYEEEE. V trimming: 2 bases; J trimming: 2 bases; junction bases outside the gene matches: 6. CDR3 sequence: CASSFGGEEQETQYF. In DNA, the CDR3 is TGTGCCAGCAGCTTTGGGGGGGAGGAACAAGAGACCCAGTACTTC.

The rearrangement uses TRBV28 and TRBJ2-5, with D perhaps matching TRBD1 (6 bases). V gave up 11 bases and J gave up 5 bases, with 15 bases separating them. Germline CDR1 MDHEN, CDR2 SYDVKM. This CDR3 is built from 12 residues. The CDR3 DNA follows: TGTGCCGTACAGGGAAGTTTCGAGACCCAGTACTTC. Translation: CAVQGSFETQYF.